This T cell receptor (beta chain) was profiled in a study of identical twins. The cDNA had a unique molecular identifier and a template-switch universal primer site. MiXCR was run by TCRdb on the 5' RACE reads, yielding one entry per CDR3 protein. The data hold fewer than 800,000 distinct CDR3 sequences, with roughly 7.2% observed a single time. Many counts were recorded for this clonotype. The target antigen is unknown. The V gene's germline CDR1 is SEHNR and CDR2 FQNEAQ (reference sequence). The CDR3 spans 13 residues. V gave up 2 bases and J gave up 4 bases, with 5 bases separating them. Notes on the study in general: For cord blood, abundant beta clonotypes had fewer insertions, unlike memory repertoires, which showed none. Cross-sectional statistics underpinned the conclusions; the same donors were not followed.

The same specimen was also included in a second study, on yellow fever vaccine responses in identical twins.

J is TRBJ1-4 and V is TRBV7-9; D gene ambiguous. This receptor was obtained from a woman in her late teens or twenties in good health. The sample comprised PBMCs. This CDR3 is CASSLYDNEKLFF. In nucleotides, the CDR3 is TGTGCCAGCAGCTTATATGATAATGAAAAACTGTTTTTT.